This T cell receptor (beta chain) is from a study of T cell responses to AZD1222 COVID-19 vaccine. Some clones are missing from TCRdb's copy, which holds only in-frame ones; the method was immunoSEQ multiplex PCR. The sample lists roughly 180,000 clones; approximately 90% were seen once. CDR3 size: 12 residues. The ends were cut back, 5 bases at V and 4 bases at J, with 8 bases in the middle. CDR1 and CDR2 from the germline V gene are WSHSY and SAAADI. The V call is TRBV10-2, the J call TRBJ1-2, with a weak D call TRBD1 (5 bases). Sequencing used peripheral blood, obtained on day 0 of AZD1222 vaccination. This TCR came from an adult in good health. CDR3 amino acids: CASSRDSYGYTF. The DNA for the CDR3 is TGCGCCAGCAGTCGCGACAGCTATGGCTACACCTTC.